The rows below give T cell receptor beta chains drawn from one sample of a study of T cell responses to AZD1222 COVID-19 vaccine. Data came from immunoSEQ multiplex PCR; TCRdb stores just in-frame clones and leaves some out. Counted here are 140,000 to 150,000 clones, about nine tenths occurring once; the ten biggest clones make up under 4%. The sample was peripheral blood, taken 28 days after the second AZD1222 dose. The receptor set was obtained from an adult who received the AZD1222 COVID-19 vaccine. CDR3s include the opening cysteine and the closing phenylalanine or tryptophan. D genes are given only for firm matches. The size of a clone is reported for some rows only, either as once, few or many, or as a class for expanded clones.

J: TRBJ2-7
V: TRBV5-1
D: TRBD2
size: -
DNA: TGCGCCAGCAGCTCCGAACGGGGGGGCCTCTACGAGCAGTACTTC
CDR3: CASSSERGGLYEQYF

J: TRBJ2-5
V: TRBV7-8
D: -
size: -
DNA: TGTGCCAGCAGCTTAGGGGGGACCCAGTACTTC
CDR3: CASSLGGTQYF

J: TRBJ2-1
V: TRBV3-1/TRBV3-2
D: -
size: once
DNA: TGTGCCAGCTGGACGGCGGGTCTCAACAATGAGCAGTTCTTC
CDR3: CASWTAGLNNEQFF

J: TRBJ1-6
V: TRBV19
D: -
size: -
DNA: TGTGCCAGTAGTATGGGGAATTATAATTCACCCCTCCACTTT
CDR3: CASSMGNYNSPLHF

J: TRBJ1-2
V: TRBV5-6
D: TRBD1
size: -
DNA: TGTGCCAGCAGCGGGGACAGCTTCTATGGCTACACCTTC
CDR3: CASSGDSFYGYTF

J: TRBJ1-4
V: TRBV7-2
D: TRBD1
size: once
DNA: TGTGCCAGCAGCTTAGTCGCAGGGGGGAATGAAAAACTGTTTTTT
CDR3: CASSLVAGGNEKLFF

J: TRBJ1-5
V: TRBV19
D: -
size: once
DNA: TGTGCCAGTAGCCTTCGTATGGGCAATCAGCCCCAGCATTTT
CDR3: CASSLRMGNQPQHF

J: TRBJ1-2
V: TRBV7-2
D: -
size: -
DNA: TGTGCCAGCAGCCCCTCTAACTCCGGGATCTATGGCTACACCTTC
CDR3: CASSPSNSGIYGYTF

J: TRBJ2-1
V: TRBV2
D: -
size: once
DNA: TGTGCCGGAAGAGGACTGAGCTCCTACAATGAGCAGTTCTTC
CDR3: CAGRGLSSYNEQFF

J: TRBJ1-1
V: TRBV5-1
D: TRBD1
size: few
DNA: TGCGCCAGCAGCTTGGCGACAGGGGGCTACACTGAAGCTTTCTTT
CDR3: CASSLATGGYTEAFF

J: TRBJ1-2
V: TRBV6-5
D: TRBD1
size: -
DNA: TGTGCCAGCAGAGCGACAGGGACTTTGAGTGGCTACACCTTC
CDR3: CASRATGTLSGYTF

J: TRBJ2-7
V: TRBV30
D: TRBD1
size: -
DNA: TGTGCCTGGACCCAGACAGGGCTTTGGGGCGAGCAGTACTTC
CDR3: CAWTQTGLWGEQYF

J: TRBJ1-2
V: TRBV19
D: TRBD1
size: -
DNA: TGTGCCACTTGGACAGGGCCCTATGGCTACACCTTC
CDR3: CATWTGPYGYTF

J: TRBJ1-1
V: TRBV7-7
D: -
size: once
DNA: TGTGCTAGCAGCTTTAGGCAGGGGTGGTACACTGAAGCTTTCTTT
CDR3: CASSFRQGWYTEAFF

J: TRBJ2-7
V: TRBV5-1
D: -
size: -
DNA: TGCGCCAGCAGCTTGGCCGTCGGGGCCGTTTACGAGCAGTACTTC
CDR3: CASSLAVGAVYEQYF

J: TRBJ2-1
V: TRBV9
D: TRBD2
size: -
DNA: TGTGCCAGCAGCGTAGGCTGGGGGACTAGCGGGAGATCCAATGAGCAGTTCTTC
CDR3: CASSVGWGTSGRSNEQFF

J: TRBJ2-3
V: TRBV7-9
D: TRBD2
size: once
DNA: TGTGCCAGCAGCTTAGTGTTGCGGGAGGGCCAAGATACGCAGTATTTT
CDR3: CASSLVLREGQDTQYF

J: TRBJ2-3
V: TRBV4-1
D: -
size: -
DNA: TGCGCCAGCAGCCCAAGATCAGGAGGGTCCACAGATACGCAGTATTTT
CDR3: CASSPRSGGSTDTQYF

J: TRBJ2-2
V: TRBV15
D: -
size: -
DNA: TGTGCCACCAGCAGAGATCAAGGTTGGATAGCCGGGGAGCTGTTTTTT
CDR3: CATSRDQGWIAGELFF

J: TRBJ1-1
V: TRBV6-5
D: -
size: -
DNA: TGTGCCAGCAGTTACGGGGGTAGCACTGAAGCTTTCTTT
CDR3: CASSYGGSTEAFF

J: TRBJ2-1
V: TRBV24-1
D: -
size: few
DNA: TGTGCCACCAGGTCCAATAGCGCGGGTGAGCAGTTCTTC
CDR3: CATRSNSAGEQFF

J: TRBJ1-3
V: TRBV30
D: -
size: -
DNA: TGTGCCTGGAGGCAGGGCCCCCAGAACACCATATATTTT
CDR3: CAWRQGPQNTIYF

J: TRBJ1-3
V: TRBV21-1
D: -
size: -
DNA: TGTGCCAGCAGCACCGTACGACAGGGATCGTCTGGAAACACCATATATTTT
CDR3: CASSTVRQGSSGNTIYF

J: TRBJ1-5
V: TRBV20-1
D: -
size: -
DNA: TGCAGTGCTAGTGACCCGAATCAGCCCCAGCATTTT
CDR3: CSASDPNQPQHF

J: TRBJ1-1
V: TRBV19
D: -
size: -
DNA: TGTGCCAGTAGTATGTCAGGGTCCACTGAAGCTTTCTTT
CDR3: CASSMSGSTEAFF

J: TRBJ1-3
V: TRBV6-1
D: -
size: -
DNA: TGTGCCAGCAGTGAAGCGGGAGGGAACACCATATATTTT
CDR3: CASSEAGGNTIYF

J: TRBJ2-4
V: TRBV6-4
D: TRBD1
size: -
DNA: TGTGCCAGCAGTCTAACCGGGACAGGGACAAACATTCAGTACTTC
CDR3: CASSLTGTGTNIQYF

J: TRBJ1-6
V: TRBV30
D: TRBD1
size: -
DNA: TGTGCCTGGACACAGGGGCTAAATTCACCCCTCCACTTT
CDR3: CAWTQGLNSPLHF

J: TRBJ1-2
V: TRBV27
D: -
size: -
DNA: TGTGCAATTACAGGGCTTAGTGACTATGGCTACACCTTC
CDR3: CAITGLSDYGYTF

J: TRBJ2-3
V: TRBV24-1
D: -
size: -
DNA: TGTGCCACCAGTGATTTGGGACAGAGCACAGATACGCAGTATTTT
CDR3: CATSDLGQSTDTQYF